Below are 3 T cell receptor beta chains sequenced from a single sample in a study of beta chain features in type 1 diabetes. Sequenced material consisted of expressed TCRB transcripts (all of the isolated RNA was reverse transcribed). The repertoire was sequenced with immunoSEQ multiplex PCR; TCRdb's copy has only in-frame clones and lacks some. The repertoire holds fewer than 150,000 clones, with about 7% as singletons. The sample was central memory CD4+ T cells from blood. All receptors derive from a woman aged 25 to 39 in good health.

This chain joins TRBV5-1 and TRBJ2-2, with a possible D match to TRBD2 (5 bases). The CDR3 has 15 residues. CDR1 and CDR2 (germline): SGHRS, YFSETQ. V lost 4 bases to trimming and J lost 2 bases, with 12 bases between them. The CDR3 DNA follows: TGCGCCAGCAGCAACGGGATATTCAACACCGGGGAGCTGTTTTTT. It specifies CASSNGIFNTGELFF.

This clone came up a few times. V and J are TRBV28 and TRBJ2-7; 7 nucleotides agree with TRBD2. The CDR3 is 15 amino acids. With V trimmed by 8 bases and J by 2 bases, 12 bases remained unmatched. The germline V gene has CDR1 MDHEN and CDR2 SYDVKM. The CDR3 sequence is CASRSGGSGTYEQYF. DNA of the CDR3: TGTGCCAGCCGGTCGGGCGGGAGCGGGACCTACGAGCAGTACTTC.

This clone occurred a few times. The J gene is TRBJ2-7, the V gene TRBV15; 11 bases map to TRBD2. From germline, CDR1 is LNHNV and CDR2 YYDKDF (reference sequence). The CDR3 extends over 15 amino acids. J gave up 6 bases and V 2 bases, and 6 bases lay outside the gene matches. This CDR3 reads CATSRLAGGEGEQYF. CDR3 nucleotide sequence: TGTGCCACCAGCAGATTAGCGGGAGGGGAGGGCGAGCAGTACTTC.